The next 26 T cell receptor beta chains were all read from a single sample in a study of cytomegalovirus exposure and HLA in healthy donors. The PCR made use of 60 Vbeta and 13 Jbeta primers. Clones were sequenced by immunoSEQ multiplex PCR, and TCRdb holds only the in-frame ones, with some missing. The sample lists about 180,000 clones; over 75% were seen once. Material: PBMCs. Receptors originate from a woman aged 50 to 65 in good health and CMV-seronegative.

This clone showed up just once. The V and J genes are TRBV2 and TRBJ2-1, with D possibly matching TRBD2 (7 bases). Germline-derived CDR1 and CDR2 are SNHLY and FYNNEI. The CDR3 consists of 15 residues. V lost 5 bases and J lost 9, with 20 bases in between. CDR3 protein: CASSRLAPGAGEQFF. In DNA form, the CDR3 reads TGTGCCAGCAGTCGACTAGCACCGGGGGCTGGTGAGCAGTTCTTC.

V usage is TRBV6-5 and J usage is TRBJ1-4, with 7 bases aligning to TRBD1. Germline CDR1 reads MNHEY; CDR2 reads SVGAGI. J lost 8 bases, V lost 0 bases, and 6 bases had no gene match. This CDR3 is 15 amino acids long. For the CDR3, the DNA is TGTGCCAGCAGTTACTCGGGGCAGGGGGGAGAAAAACTGTTTTTT. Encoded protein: CASSYSGQGGEKLFF.

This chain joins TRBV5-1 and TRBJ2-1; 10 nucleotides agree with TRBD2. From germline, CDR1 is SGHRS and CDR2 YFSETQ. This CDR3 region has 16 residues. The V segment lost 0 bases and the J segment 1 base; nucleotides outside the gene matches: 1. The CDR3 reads CASSLALAGSYNEQFF. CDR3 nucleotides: TGCGCCAGCAGCTTGGCACTAGCGGGGTCCTACAATGAGCAGTTCTTC.

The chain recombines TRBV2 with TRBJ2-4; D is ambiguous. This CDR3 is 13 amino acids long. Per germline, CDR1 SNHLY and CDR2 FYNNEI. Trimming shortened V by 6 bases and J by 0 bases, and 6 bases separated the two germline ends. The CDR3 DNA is TGTGCCAGCAGGGAGCTAGCCAAAAACATTCAGTACTTC. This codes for CASRELAKNIQYF.

Here the CDR3 reads CASSSTWVAGSEQFF. CDR3 bases: TGTGCCAGCAGCTCCACTTGGGTTGCGGGAAGTGAGCAGTTCTTC. The V call is TRBV5-6, the J call TRBJ2-1; maybe TRBD2 (6 bases). With 3 bases removed from V and 9 bases from J, the gap between germline ends came to 19 bases. This CDR3 has 15 amino acids. Per germline, CDR1 SGHDT and CDR2 YYEEEE.

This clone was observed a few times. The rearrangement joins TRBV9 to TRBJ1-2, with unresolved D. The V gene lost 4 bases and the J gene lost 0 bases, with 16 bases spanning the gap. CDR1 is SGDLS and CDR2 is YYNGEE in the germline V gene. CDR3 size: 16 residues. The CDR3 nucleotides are TGTGCCAGCAGCCCACATAATGGTCCAGCTAACTATGGCTACACCTTC. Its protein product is CASSPHNGPANYGYTF.

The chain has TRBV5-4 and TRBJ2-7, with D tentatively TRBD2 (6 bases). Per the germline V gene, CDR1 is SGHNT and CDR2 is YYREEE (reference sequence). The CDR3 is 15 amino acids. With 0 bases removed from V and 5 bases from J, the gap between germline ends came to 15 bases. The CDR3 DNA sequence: TGTGCCAGCAGCTTGGAGGCGACTAGGGGCGACGAGCAGTACTTC. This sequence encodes CASSLEATRGDEQYF.

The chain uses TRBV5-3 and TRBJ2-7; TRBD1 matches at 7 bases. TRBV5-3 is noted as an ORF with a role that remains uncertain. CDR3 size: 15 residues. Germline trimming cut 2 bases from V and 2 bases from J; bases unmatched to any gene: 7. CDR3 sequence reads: CARSFGTARAYEQYF. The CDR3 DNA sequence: TGTGCCAGAAGCTTTGGGACAGCTAGGGCCTACGAGCAGTACTTC.

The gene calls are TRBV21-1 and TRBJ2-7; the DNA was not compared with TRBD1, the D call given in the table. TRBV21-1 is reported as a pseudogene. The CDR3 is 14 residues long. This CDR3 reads CASRVPRDSYEQYF. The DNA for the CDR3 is TGTGCCAGCAGGGTTCCCCGGGACAGCTACGAGCAGTACTTC.

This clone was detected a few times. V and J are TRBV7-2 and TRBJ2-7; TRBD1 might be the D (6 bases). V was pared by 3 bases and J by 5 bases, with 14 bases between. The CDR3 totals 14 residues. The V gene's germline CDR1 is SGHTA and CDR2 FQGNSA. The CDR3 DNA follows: TGTGCCAGCAGCTTTGTAGGGGGATCCGACGAGCAGTACTTC. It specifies CASSFVGGSDEQYF.

This CDR3 is CASRGTGGSTQYF. DNA of the CDR3: TGTGCCAGTAGAGGGACAGGGGGAAGTACGCAGTATTTT. The chain is built from TRBV19 and TRBJ2-3, with 11 nucleotides matching TRBD1. The trim removed 6 bases at V and 8 bases at J, leaving 4 bases unmatched. The CDR3 sequence is 13 residues long. CDR1 is LNHDA, CDR2 SQIVND, per germline (reference sequence).

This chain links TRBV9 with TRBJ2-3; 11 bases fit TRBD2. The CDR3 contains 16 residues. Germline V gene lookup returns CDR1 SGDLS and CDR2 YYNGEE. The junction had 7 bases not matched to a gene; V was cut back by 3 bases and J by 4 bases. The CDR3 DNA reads TGTGCCAGCAGCGGGAGTAGCGGGGGGGCTGCAGATACGCAGTATTTT. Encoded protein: CASSGSSGGAADTQYF.

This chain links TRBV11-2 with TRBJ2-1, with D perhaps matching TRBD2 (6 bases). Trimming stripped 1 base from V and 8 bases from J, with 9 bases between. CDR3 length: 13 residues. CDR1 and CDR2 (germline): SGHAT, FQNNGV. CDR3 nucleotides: TGTGCCAGCAGCTTAGGGCTAGCGTATGAGCAGTTCTTC. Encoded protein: CASSLGLAYEQFF.

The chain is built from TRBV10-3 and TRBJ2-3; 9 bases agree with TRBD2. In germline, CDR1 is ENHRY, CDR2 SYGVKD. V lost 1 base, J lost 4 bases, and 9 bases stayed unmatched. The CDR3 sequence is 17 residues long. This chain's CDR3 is CAISEWFSGRGADTQYF. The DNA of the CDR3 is TGTGCCATCAGTGAGTGGTTTAGCGGGAGAGGCGCAGATACGCAGTATTTT.

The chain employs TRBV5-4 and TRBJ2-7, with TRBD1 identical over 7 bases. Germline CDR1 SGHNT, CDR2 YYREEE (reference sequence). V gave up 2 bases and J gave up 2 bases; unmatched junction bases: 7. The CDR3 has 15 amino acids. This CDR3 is CASSFQTGNTYEQYF. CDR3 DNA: TGTGCCAGCAGCTTCCAGACAGGGAACACCTACGAGCAGTACTTC. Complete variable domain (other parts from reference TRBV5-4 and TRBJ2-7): ETGVTQSPTHLIKTRGQQVTLRCSSQSGHNTVSWYQQALGQGPQFIFQYYREEENGRGNFPPRFSGLQFPNYSSELNVNALELDDSALYLCASSFQTGNTYEQYFGPGTRLTVT.

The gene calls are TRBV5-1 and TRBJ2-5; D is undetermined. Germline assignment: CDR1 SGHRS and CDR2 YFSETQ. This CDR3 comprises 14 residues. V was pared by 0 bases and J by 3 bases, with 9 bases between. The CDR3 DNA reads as TGCGCCAGCAGCTTGGCGTCTACAGAAGAGACCCAGTACTTC. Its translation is CASSLASTEETQYF.

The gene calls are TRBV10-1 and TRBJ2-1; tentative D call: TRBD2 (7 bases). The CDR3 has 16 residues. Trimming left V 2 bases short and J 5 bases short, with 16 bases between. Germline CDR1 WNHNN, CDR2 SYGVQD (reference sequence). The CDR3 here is CASSEGSRGGNNEQFF. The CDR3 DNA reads TGCGCCAGCAGTGAGGGAAGCCGCGGGGGCAACAATGAGCAGTTCTTC.

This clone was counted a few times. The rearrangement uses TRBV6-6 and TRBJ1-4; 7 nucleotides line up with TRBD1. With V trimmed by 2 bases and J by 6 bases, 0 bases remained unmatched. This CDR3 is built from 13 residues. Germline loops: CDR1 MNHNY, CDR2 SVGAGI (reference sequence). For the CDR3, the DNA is TGTGCCAGCAGTTACGGGACAGATGAAAAACTGTTTTTT. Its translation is CASSYGTDEKLFF.

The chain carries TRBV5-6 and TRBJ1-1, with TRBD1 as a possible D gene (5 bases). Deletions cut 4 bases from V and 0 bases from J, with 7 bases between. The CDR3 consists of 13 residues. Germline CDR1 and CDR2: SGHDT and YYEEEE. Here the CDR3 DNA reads TGTGCCAGCAGCATGACAGTGAACACTGAAGCTTTCTTT. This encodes CASSMTVNTEAFF.

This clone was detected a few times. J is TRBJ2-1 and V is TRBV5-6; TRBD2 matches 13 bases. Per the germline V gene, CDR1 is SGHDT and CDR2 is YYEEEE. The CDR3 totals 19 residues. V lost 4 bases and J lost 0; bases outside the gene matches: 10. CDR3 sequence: CASSPLGTSGTSSYNEQFF. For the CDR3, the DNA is TGTGCCAGCAGCCCCCTAGGGACTAGCGGGACCAGCTCCTACAATGAGCAGTTCTTC.

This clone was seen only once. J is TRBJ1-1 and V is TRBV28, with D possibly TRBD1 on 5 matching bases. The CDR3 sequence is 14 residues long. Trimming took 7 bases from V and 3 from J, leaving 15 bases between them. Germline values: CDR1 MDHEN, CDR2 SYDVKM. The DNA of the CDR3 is TGTGCCAGCAAGCTGGGGGGATCAGACACTGAAGCTTTCTTT. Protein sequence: CASKLGGSDTEAFF.

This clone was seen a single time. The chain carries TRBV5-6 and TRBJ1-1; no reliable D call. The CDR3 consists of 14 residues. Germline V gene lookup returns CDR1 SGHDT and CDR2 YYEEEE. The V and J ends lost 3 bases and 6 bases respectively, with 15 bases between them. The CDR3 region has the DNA TGTGCCAGCAGCTCCCCACCGGCCCGGGCTGAAGCTTTCTTT. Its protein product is CASSSPPARAEAFF. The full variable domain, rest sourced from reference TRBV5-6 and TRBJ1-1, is DAGVTQSPTHLIKTRGQQVTLRCSPKSGHDTVSWYQQALGQGPQFIFQYYEEEERQRGNFPDRFSGHQFPNYSSELNVNALLLGDSALYLCASSSPPARAEAFFGQGTRLTVV.

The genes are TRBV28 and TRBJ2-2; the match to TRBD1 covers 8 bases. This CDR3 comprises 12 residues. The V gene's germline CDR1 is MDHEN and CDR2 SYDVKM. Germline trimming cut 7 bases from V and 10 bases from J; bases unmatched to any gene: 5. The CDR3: CASTGQGEELFF. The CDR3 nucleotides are TGTGCCAGCACCGGACAGGGCGAGGAGCTGTTTTTT.

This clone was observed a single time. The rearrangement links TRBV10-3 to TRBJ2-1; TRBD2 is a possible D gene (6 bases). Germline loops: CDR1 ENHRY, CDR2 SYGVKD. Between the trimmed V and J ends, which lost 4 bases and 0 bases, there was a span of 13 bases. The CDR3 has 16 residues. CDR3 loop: CAISGPTRSSYNEQFF. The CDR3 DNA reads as TGTGCCATCAGTGGGCCGACTAGGAGCTCCTACAATGAGCAGTTCTTC.

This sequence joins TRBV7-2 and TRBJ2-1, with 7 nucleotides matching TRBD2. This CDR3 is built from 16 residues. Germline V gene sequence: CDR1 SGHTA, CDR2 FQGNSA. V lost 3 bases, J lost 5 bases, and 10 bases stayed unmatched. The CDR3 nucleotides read TGTGCCAGCAGCTTCCAGGGAGGGCCGATAAACAATGAGCAGTTCTTC. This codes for CASSFQGGPINNEQFF.

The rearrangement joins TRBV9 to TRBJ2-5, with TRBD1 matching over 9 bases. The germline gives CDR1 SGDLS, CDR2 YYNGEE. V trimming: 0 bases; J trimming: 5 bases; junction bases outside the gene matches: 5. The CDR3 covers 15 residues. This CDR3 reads CASSVGTGGDETQYF. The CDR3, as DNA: TGTGCCAGCAGCGTAGGTACAGGGGGCGACGAGACCCAGTACTTC.